These 30 T cell receptor beta chains were all obtained from the same sample, sequenced in a study of cytomegalovirus exposure and HLA in healthy donors. The PCR had 60 Vbeta and 13 Jbeta primers. Sequenced by immunoSEQ multiplex PCR; TCRdb stores in-frame clones only, minus some. This table has tens of thousands of clones, approximately 80% appearing once. Material for sequencing was PBMCs. The receptors here all came from a middle-aged man in good health and CMV-seronegative.

The sample holds a few counts of this clone. The genes are TRBV7-3 and TRBJ2-1, with 11 bases lining up with TRBD2. The CDR3 length is 17 residues. Germline lookup yields CDR1 SGHTA and CDR2 FQGTGA. J gave up 1 base and V 3 bases, and 5 bases lay outside the gene matches. The CDR3 reads CASSFTSGSGSYNEQFF. The CDR3 DNA is TGTGCCAGCAGCTTTACTAGCGGGAGTGGTTCCTACAATGAGCAGTTCTTC.

The chain has TRBV9 and TRBJ2-7, with a tentative D call TRBD2 (6 bases). The CDR3 totals 15 residues. V was shortened by 0 bases and J by 4 bases, with 14 bases between the two germline ends. Germline V gives CDR1 SGDLS, CDR2 YYNGEE. This CDR3 is CASSVGPGDIYEQYF. The CDR3 DNA follows: TGTGCCAGCAGCGTAGGACCGGGAGATATATACGAGCAGTACTTC.

V usage is TRBV7-2 and J usage is TRBJ1-2; tentatively, D is TRBD1 (5 bases). CDR1 and CDR2 (germline): SGHTA, FQGNSA. V was shortened by 7 bases and J by 0 bases, with 12 bases between the two germline ends. The CDR3 totals 14 residues. The DNA for the CDR3 is TGTGCCAGCACCAGGACAACTACTAACTATGGCTACACCTTC. It yields the protein CASTRTTTNYGYTF.

V usage is TRBV27 and J usage is TRBJ1-5; 9 bases line up with TRBD1. The germline V gene encodes CDR1 MNHEY and CDR2 SMNVEV (reference sequence). The CDR3 totals 14 residues. V shed 6 bases, J shed 6 bases, and the junction held 6 bases outside the gene matches. This CDR3 is CASRGTGKGQPQHF. CDR3 bases: TGTGCCAGCAGGGGGACAGGGAAAGGTCAGCCCCAGCATTTT.

As concerns this clone: Sequence at one end of the junction differs from germline and may be a read error. The chain couples TRBV7-7 to TRBJ2-7, with TRBD1 identical over 7 bases. CDR1 is SSHAT, CDR2 FNYEAQ, per germline (reference sequence). The CDR3 is made up of 13 amino acids. CDR3 nucleotides: TGTGCTAGCAGCTTAGGGACAGCCTACGAGCAGTACTTC. Translated: CASSLGTAYEQYF.

The chain uses TRBV4-3 and TRBJ1-3, with TRBD1 as a possible D gene (6 bases). Trimming took off 2 bases at V and 0 bases at J, with 14 bases between the two ends. This CDR3 comprises 17 residues. Germline V CDR1 and CDR2: LGHNA, YSLEER. CDR3 in amino acids: CASSQILQGHSGNTIYF. In nucleotides, the CDR3 is TGCGCCAGCAGCCAAATTTTACAGGGCCACTCTGGAAACACCATATATTTT.

The V and J genes are TRBV5-4 and TRBJ2-5, with TRBD2 matching over 8 bases. CDR1 and CDR2 from the germline V gene are SGHNT and YYREEE (reference sequence). The V and J ends lost 2 bases and 2 bases, in that order; junction bases with no gene match: 5. CDR3 size: 15 residues. CDR3 amino acids: CASSFETSAQETQYF. CDR3 nucleotide sequence: TGTGCCAGCAGCTTCGAGACTAGCGCACAAGAGACCCAGTACTTC.

The rearrangement joins TRBV6-6 to TRBJ1-6; D remains unclear. V lost 2 bases and J lost 9, with 11 bases in between. The CDR3 sequence is 14 residues long. CDR1 is MNHNY, CDR2 SVGAGI, per germline (reference sequence). The CDR3: CASSYAWEGSPLHF. The CDR3 nucleotides read TGTGCCAGCAGTTACGCGTGGGAGGGTTCACCCCTCCACTTT.

The rearrangement joins TRBV7-3 to TRBJ2-7; 7 nucleotides line up with TRBD1. V lost 4 bases to trimming and J lost 1 base; unmatched junction nucleotides: 7. Germline V CDR1 and CDR2: SGHTA, FQGTGA. This CDR3 is 15 amino acids long. This chain's CDR3 is CASSWTGTDSYEQYF. The CDR3 nucleotides read TGTGCCAGCAGCTGGACCGGGACAGATTCCTACGAGCAGTACTTC.

The chain carries TRBV4-3 and TRBJ2-5; 8 nucleotides match TRBD1. The J call may be mistaken, given a closer DNA end match to TRBJ2-7. The CDR3 extends over 15 amino acids. Germline CDR1 and CDR2: LGHNA and YSLEER. The CDR3 loop is CASSQDSDRGSEQYF. CDR3 nucleotide sequence: TGCGCCAGCAGCCAAGATTCAGACAGGGGCAGCGAGCAGTACTTC.

The chain employs TRBV9 and TRBJ2-7; 9 bases match TRBD1. Per the germline V gene, CDR1 is SGDLS and CDR2 is YYNGEE. Germline trimming cut 0 bases from V and 4 bases from J; bases unmatched to any gene: 2. The CDR3 has 14 residues. CDR3 bases: TGTGCCAGCAGCGTAGGGGGGACAGGGTACGAGCAGTACTTC. Protein: CASSVGGTGYEQYF.

The genes are TRBV20-1 and TRBJ1-2; D uncertain. This CDR3 contains 11 residues. Looked up from germline, CDR1 is DFQATT and CDR2 is SNEGSKA (reference sequence). Trimming took off 1 base at V and 5 bases at J, with 5 bases between the two ends. The chain's CDR3 is CSARGDYGYTF. The CDR3 nucleotides are TGCAGTGCTAGAGGCGATTATGGCTACACCTTC.

Here the CDR3 reads CSVEGTGPGYTF. The CDR3 nucleotides read TGCAGCGTTGAAGGCACAGGGCCCGGCTACACCTTC. This chain uses TRBV29-1 with TRBJ1-2, with D possibly TRBD1 on 6 matching bases. There are 12 residues in the CDR3. V lost 1 base and J 8 bases, leaving 11 bases between the germline ends. Germline CDR1 reads SQVTM; CDR2 reads ANQGSEA.

This chain joins TRBV4-1 and TRBJ2-5, with D tentatively TRBD2 (5 bases). The CDR3 runs to 12 residues. CDR1 is MGHRA and CDR2 is YSYEKL in the germline V gene. Trimming took 0 bases from V and 8 from J, leaving 7 bases between them. The CDR3 reads CASSQDGVTQYF. The CDR3 DNA is TGCGCCAGCAGCCAAGACGGGGTTACCCAGTACTTC.

The chain links TRBV6-6 to TRBJ1-2, with 7 bases lining up with TRBD1. Germline lookup yields CDR1 MNHNY and CDR2 SVGAGI (reference sequence). Trimming removed 6 bases from V and 5 bases from J; junction bases left unmatched: 6. The CDR3 covers 13 residues. The CDR3, as DNA: TGTGCCAGCAGCTTGGGACAGAATTATGGCTACACCTTC. It codes for CASSLGQNYGYTF.

The chain recombines TRBV6-1 with TRBJ2-1, with 9 bases aligning to TRBD2. The germline V gene has CDR1 MNHNS and CDR2 SASEGT. J was trimmed by 4 bases and V by 4 bases; bases with no gene match: 8. The length of the CDR3 is 16 residues. The CDR3 region is CASSGLAGARYNEQFF. CDR3 nucleotide sequence: TGTGCCAGCAGTGGGTTAGCGGGAGCTCGGTACAATGAGCAGTTCTTC.

The V and J genes are TRBV11-2 and TRBJ2-7, with 11 bases aligning to TRBD1. The V gene's germline CDR1 is SGHAT and CDR2 FQNNGV. J lost 2 bases, V lost 4 bases, and 4 bases had no gene match. This CDR3 spans 15 amino acids. The CDR3 spells CASSSGQGAPYEQYF. Here the CDR3 DNA reads TGTGCCAGCAGCTCTGGACAGGGGGCTCCCTACGAGCAGTACTTC.

The chain employs TRBV7-8 and TRBJ2-7, with TRBD2 matching 9 bases. The germline CDR1 and CDR2 sequences are SGHVS and FQNEAQ. This CDR3 is 15 amino acids long. The J segment lost 1 base and the V segment lost 1 base, leaving 2 bases of the junction unmatched. The CDR3 coding sequence is TGTGCCAGCAGCTTAGTCCTAGCGGGATCCTACGAGCAGTACTTC. This codes for CASSLVLAGSYEQYF. The full variable domain, rest sourced from reference TRBV7-8 and TRBJ2-7, is GAGVSQSPRYKVAKRGQDVALRCDPISGHVSLFWYQQALGQGPEFLTYFQNEAQLDKSGLPSDRFFAERPEGSVSTLKIQRTQQEDSAVYLCASSLVLAGSYEQYFGPGTRLTVT.

This clone was counted once. This sequence joins TRBV15 and TRBJ2-1; D may be TRBD2 (5 bases). CDR1 is LNHNV, CDR2 YYDKDF, per germline (reference sequence). V was trimmed by 5 bases and J by 7 bases, leaving 24 bases between them. The length of the CDR3 is 17 residues. The CDR3 loop reads CATSGLLGTSGRNEQFF. The CDR3 nucleotides read TGTGCCACCAGCGGGCTGTTGGGAACTAGTGGTAGGAATGAGCAGTTCTTC.

The rearrangement uses TRBV9 and TRBJ2-7; TRBD1 matches 11 bases. The germline V gene encodes CDR1 SGDLS and CDR2 YYNGEE. Germline trimming cut 2 bases from V and 2 bases from J; bases unmatched to any gene: 0. The CDR3 spans 14 residues. Here the CDR3 reads CASSVGQGAYEQYF. CDR3 bases: TGTGCCAGCAGCGTGGGACAGGGGGCCTACGAGCAGTACTTC.

The chain employs TRBV10-3 and TRBJ1-1; the D gene is possibly TRBD1 (6 bases). This CDR3 spans 16 amino acids. CDR1 is ENHRY, CDR2 SYGVKD, per germline. V was cut by 10 bases and J by 0 bases, with 21 bases left in between. The CDR3 sequence: CATTEEGGPLNTEAFF. CDR3 DNA sequence: TGTGCCACCACTGAGGAGGGGGGGCCCCTGAACACTGAAGCTTTCTTT.

The J gene is TRBJ1-5, the V gene TRBV5-1, with TRBD1 matching 9 bases. This CDR3 has 15 amino acids. Germline loops: CDR1 SGHRS, CDR2 YFSETQ. V shed 3 bases and J 3 bases; nucleotides not matched to a gene: 4. The CDR3 protein is CASSSGTGYNQPQHF. CDR3 sequence (DNA): TGCGCCAGCAGCTCCGGGACAGGGTACAATCAGCCCCAGCATTTT.

This clone came up once. A much larger clone is a single base away; this may be a read error. This chain joins TRBV11-2 and TRBJ2-6; D remains unclear. The germline CDR1 and CDR2 sequences are SGHAT and FQNNGV. The CDR3 has 15 residues. The V end lost 0 bases, the J end lost 0 bases, and 3 bases lay between the germline ends. The CDR3 DNA follows: TGTGCCAGCAGCTTAGAGAGCTCTGGGGCCAACGTCCTGACTTTC. Translated, it gives CASSLESSGANVLTF. The full variable domain, completed using reference TRBV11-2 and TRBJ2-6, is EAGVAQSPRYKIIEKRQSVAFWCNPISGHATLYWYQQILGQGPKLLIQFQNNGVVDDSQLPKDRFSAERLKGVDSTLKIQPAKLEDSAVYLCASSLESSGANVLTFGAGSRLTVL.

The chain combines TRBV10-2 with TRBJ2-7; TRBD1 matches 12 bases. Trimming took 6 bases from V and 7 from J; bases not matched to a gene: 10. The CDR3 length is 15 residues. CDR1 and CDR2 (germline): WSHSY, SAAADI. The CDR3 loop reads CASRGPGQGAGEQYF. Written as DNA, the CDR3 is TGCGCCAGCAGAGGGCCGGGACAGGGGGCTGGAGAGCAGTACTTC.

The chain recombines TRBV10-3 with TRBJ1-2; weak D call: TRBD1 (5 bases). This CDR3 has 15 amino acids. CDR1 is ENHRY, CDR2 SYGVKD, per germline. V was trimmed by 3 bases and J by 7 bases, leaving 18 bases between them. Here the CDR3 DNA reads TGTGCCATCAGTGAAAGCCCCGGGGGAGGTTTTGGCTACACCTTC. Amino acids: CAISESPGGGFGYTF.

The chain employs TRBV4-1 and TRBJ2-5; D is unclear. The end of the DNA is better explained by TRBJ2-7, so the J call may be wrong. Per germline, CDR1 MGHRA and CDR2 YSYEKL. CDR3 length equals 15 residues. CDR3 in amino acids: CASSQGVSWGYEQYF. Written as DNA, the CDR3 is TGCGCCAGCAGCCAAGGGGTCTCGTGGGGCTACGAGCAGTACTTC.

The rearrangement links TRBV28 to TRBJ1-2, with D perhaps TRBD1 (5 bases). Trimming cost V 8 bases and J 1 base, with 14 bases left between them. Germline V lookup: CDR1 MDHEN, CDR2 SYDVKM. The CDR3 covers 14 residues. The CDR3 DNA reads TGTGCCAGCTACCGGGGGGTAAATAACTATGGCTACACCTTC. Protein sequence: CASYRGVNNYGYTF.

The J gene is TRBJ1-1, the V gene TRBV9; TRBD1 agrees at 9 bases. Germline V gives CDR1 SGDLS, CDR2 YYNGEE. The CDR3 has 14 residues. Losses at the gene ends were 4 bases for V and 4 bases for J; bases not matched to a gene: 5. Written as DNA, the CDR3 is TGTGCCAGCAGCCCCCAGACAGGGGGCACTGAAGCTTTCTTT. Its protein is CASSPQTGGTEAFF.

J is TRBJ1-5 and V is TRBV4-2; D is uncertain. The CDR3 is made up of 14 amino acids. Per the germline V gene, CDR1 is LGHNA and CDR2 is YNFKEQ. V was trimmed by 5 bases and J by 5 bases, leaving 13 bases between them. CDR3: CASSLGRPYQPQHF. In DNA form, the CDR3 reads TGTGCCAGCAGCTTGGGGAGGCCTTATCAGCCCCAGCATTTT.

V usage is TRBV5-1 and J usage is TRBJ1-5; TRBD1 matches at 8 bases. V lost 3 bases and J lost 4; bases outside the gene matches: 18. The CDR3 has 19 residues. In germline, CDR1 is SGHRS, CDR2 YFSETQ. CDR3 region: CASSSWGPDDRGGNQPQHF. CDR3 sequence (DNA): TGCGCCAGCAGCTCCTGGGGCCCGGATGACAGGGGAGGAAATCAGCCCCAGCATTTT.